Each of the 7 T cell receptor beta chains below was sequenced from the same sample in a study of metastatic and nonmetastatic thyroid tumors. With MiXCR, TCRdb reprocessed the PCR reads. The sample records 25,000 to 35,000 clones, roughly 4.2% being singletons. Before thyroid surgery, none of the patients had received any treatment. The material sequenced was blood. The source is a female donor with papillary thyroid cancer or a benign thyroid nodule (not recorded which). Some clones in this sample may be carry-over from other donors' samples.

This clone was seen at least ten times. CDR3: CASSLAGVETQYF. CDR3 DNA: TGTGCCAGCAGCTTAGCCGGTGTGGAGACCCAGTACTTC. The chain carries TRBV11-2 and TRBJ2-5; D gene uncertain. CDR3 length: 13 residues. V was clipped by 1 base and J by 5 bases, with 8 bases between them. Germline CDR1 reads SGHAT; CDR2 reads FQNNGV.

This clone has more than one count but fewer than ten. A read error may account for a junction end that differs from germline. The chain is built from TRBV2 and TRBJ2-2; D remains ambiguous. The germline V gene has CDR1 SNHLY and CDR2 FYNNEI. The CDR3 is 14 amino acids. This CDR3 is CASKSDMNTGELFF. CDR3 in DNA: TGTGCCAGCAAATCTGACATGAACACAGGGGAGCTGTTTTTT. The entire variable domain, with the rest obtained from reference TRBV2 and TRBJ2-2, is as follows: EPEVTQTPSHQVTQMGQEVILRCVPISNHLYFYWYRQILGQKVEFLVSFYNNEISEKSEIFDDQFSVERPDGSNFTLKIRSTKLEDSAMYFCASKSDMNTGELFFGEGSRLTVL.

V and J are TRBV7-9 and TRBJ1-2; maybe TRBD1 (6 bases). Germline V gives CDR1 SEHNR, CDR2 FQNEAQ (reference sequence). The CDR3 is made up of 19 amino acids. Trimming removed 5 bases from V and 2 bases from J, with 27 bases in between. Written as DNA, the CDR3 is TGTGCCAGCAGCATGGCAACAGGGAGGATTTCGACGGCGAACTATGGCTACACCTTC. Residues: CASSMATGRISTANYGYTF.

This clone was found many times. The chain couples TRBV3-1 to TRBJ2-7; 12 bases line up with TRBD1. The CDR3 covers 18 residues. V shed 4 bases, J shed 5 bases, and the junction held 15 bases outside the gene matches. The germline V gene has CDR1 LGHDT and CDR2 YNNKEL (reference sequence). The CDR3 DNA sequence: TGTGCCAGCAGCCGATCCGGGACAGGGGGCGTTCTAGGCAACGAGCAGTACTTC. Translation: CASSRSGTGGVLGNEQYF.

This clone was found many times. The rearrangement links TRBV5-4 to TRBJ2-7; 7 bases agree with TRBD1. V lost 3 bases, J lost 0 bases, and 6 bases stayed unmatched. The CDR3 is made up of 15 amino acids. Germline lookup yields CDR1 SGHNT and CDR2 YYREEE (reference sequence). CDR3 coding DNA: TGTGCCAGCAGCTCTGGGACAGAGCACTCCTACGAGCAGTACTTC. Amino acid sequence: CASSSGTEHSYEQYF.

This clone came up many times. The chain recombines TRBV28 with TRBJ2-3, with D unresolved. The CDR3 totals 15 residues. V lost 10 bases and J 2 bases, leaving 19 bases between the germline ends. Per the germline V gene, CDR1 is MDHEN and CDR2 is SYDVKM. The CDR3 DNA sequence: TGTGCCAACCCGGACCTTCCGTGTATCACAGATACGCAGTATTTT. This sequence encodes CANPDLPCITDTQYF.

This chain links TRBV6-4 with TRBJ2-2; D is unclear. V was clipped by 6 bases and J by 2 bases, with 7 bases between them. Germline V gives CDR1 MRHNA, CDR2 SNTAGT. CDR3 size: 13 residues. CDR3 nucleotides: TGTGCCAGCAGGGACCCCAACACCGGGGAGCTGTTTTTT. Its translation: CASRDPNTGELFF.